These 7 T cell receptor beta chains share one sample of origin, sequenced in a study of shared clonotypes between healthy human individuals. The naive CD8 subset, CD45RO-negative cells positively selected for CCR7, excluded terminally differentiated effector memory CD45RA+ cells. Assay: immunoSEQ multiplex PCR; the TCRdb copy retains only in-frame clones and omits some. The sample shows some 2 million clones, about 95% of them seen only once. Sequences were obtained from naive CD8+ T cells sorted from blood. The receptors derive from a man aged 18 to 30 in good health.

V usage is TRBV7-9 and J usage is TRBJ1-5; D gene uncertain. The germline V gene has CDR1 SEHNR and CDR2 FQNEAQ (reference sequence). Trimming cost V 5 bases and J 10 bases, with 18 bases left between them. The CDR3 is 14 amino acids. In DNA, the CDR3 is TGTGCCAGCAGCCAAGACCGGGTTATTGAACCCCAGCATTTT. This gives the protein CASSQDRVIEPQHF. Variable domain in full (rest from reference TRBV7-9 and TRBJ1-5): DTGVSQNPRHKITKRGQNVTFRCDPISEHNRLYWYRQTLGQGPEFLTYFQNEAQLEKSRLLSDRFSAERPKGSFSTLEIQRTEQGDSAMYLCASSQDRVIEPQHFGDGTRLSIL.

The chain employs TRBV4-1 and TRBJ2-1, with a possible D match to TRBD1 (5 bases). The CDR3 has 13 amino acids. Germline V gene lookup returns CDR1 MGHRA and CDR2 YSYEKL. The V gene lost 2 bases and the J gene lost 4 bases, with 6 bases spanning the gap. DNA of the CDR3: TGCGCCAGCAGCCAATACAGGTACAATGAGCAGTTCTTC. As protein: CASSQYRYNEQFF.

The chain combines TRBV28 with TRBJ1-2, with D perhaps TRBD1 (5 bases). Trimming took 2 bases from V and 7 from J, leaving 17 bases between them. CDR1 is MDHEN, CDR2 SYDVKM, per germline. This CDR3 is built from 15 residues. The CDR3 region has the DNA TGTGCCAGCAGTTTACGCCCCTCTCCGGGGGTTGGCTACACCTTC. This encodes CASSLRPSPGVGYTF.

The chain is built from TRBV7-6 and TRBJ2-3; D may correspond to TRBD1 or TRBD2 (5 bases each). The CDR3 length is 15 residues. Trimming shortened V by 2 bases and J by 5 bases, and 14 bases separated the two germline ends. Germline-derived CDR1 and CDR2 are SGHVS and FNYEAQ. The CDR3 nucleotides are TGTGCCAGCAGCTTATCCGCAGCTGGGGGAGATACGCAGTATTTT. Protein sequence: CASSLSAAGGDTQYF.

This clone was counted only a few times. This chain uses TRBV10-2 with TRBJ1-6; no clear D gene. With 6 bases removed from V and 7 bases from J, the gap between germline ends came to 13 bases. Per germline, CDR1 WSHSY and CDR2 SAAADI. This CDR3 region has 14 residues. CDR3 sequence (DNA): TGCGCCAGCAGCGACTCTAACGTCAATTCACCCCTCCACTTT. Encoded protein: CASSDSNVNSPLHF.

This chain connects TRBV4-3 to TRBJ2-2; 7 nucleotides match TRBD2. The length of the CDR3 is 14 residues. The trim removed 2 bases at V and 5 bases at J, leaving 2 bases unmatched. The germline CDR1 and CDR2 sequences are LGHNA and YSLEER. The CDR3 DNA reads TGCGCCAGCAGCCAAATCGGGGGGACCGGGGAGCTGTTTTTT. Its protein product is CASSQIGGTGELFF.

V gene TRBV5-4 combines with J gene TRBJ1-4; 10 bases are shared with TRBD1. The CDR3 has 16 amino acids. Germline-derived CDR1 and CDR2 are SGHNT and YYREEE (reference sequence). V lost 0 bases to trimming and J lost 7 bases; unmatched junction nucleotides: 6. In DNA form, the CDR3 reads TGTGCCAGCAGCTTGGGGACAGGGGGTTTTGGTGAAAAACTGTTTTTT. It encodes CASSLGTGGFGEKLFF.